This T cell receptor (beta chain) was identified in a study of post-analysis software for immune sequencing data. The overall study: Progressive-relapsing, secondary progressive and relapsing-remitting multiple sclerosis were among the disease courses included.

This clonotype was detected only a few times. What it binds is unknown. Unique molecular identifiers were present in the TCR beta cDNA libraries. T cells, roughly 0.95 to 10 million of them, yielded 500,000 to 600,000 cDNA molecules. TCRdb redid the calling of the PCR reads with MiXCR, one entry per CDR3 protein. The sample holds under 900,000 distinct CDR3 sequences, around 53% seen once. Study findings and constraints: Multiple sclerosis patients showed significantly lower normalized Chao1 diversity than controls did. TRBV5-6, TRBV5-1 and TRBV20-1 belonged to a set of roughly 5 TRBV segments that were more frequent in patients than controls. Pronounced co-clustering by F measure was evident among identically batched samples.

The CDR3 consists of 13 residues. The ends were cut back, 6 bases at V and 4 bases at J, with 12 bases in the middle. Germline-derived CDR1 and CDR2 are MNHNS and SASEGT. Specimen: blood. This TCR was recovered from a girl aged 10 to 17 with multiple sclerosis. The V gene is TRBV6-1, the J gene TRBJ2-5, with D perhaps TRBD1 (6 bases). For the CDR3, the DNA is TGTGCCAGCAGACACAGGGTTGCAGAGACCCAGTACTTC. Amino acid sequence: CASRHRVAETQYF.